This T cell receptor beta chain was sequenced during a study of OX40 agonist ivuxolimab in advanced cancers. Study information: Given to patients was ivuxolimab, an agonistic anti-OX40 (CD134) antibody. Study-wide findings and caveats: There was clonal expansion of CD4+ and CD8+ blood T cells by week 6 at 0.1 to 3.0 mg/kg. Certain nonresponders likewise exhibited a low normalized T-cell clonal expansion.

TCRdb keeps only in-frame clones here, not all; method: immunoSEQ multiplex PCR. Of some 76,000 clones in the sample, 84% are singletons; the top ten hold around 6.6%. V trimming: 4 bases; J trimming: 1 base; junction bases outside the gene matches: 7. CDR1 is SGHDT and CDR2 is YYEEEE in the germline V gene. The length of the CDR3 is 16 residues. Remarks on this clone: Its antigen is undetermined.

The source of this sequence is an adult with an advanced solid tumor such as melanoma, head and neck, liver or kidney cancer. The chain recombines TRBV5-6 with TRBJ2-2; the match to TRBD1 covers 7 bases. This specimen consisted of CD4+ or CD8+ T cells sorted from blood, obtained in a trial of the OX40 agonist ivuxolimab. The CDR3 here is CASSLRRTGNTGELFF. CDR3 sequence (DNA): TGTGCCAGCAGCCTACGAAGGACAGGGAACACCGGGGAGCTGTTTTTT.